A selection of T cell receptor beta chains follows, all from one sample in a study of blood T cells in healthy people across ages. One entry per CDR3 protein results from TCRdb running MiXCR on the 5' RACE reads. Of over 600,000 distinct CDR3 sequences listed, roughly three fifths are singletons. The sample taken for sequencing was blood. These receptors were taken from a man in his forties or fifties in good health. Each CDR3 is given with its conserved first and last residue. Each record gives: clone size, D gene, J gene, V gene, CDR3 DNA, CDR3 protein. A D gene is named only where the DNA matches it firmly. For some rows the clone size is stated as once, few or many, or as a class when expanded; others skip it.

few,-,TRBJ2-4,TRBV21-1,TGTGCCAGCAGCAAAAAGGCGGGAGTGCGGAACATTCAGTACTTC,CASSKKAGVRNIQYF
once,TRBD2,TRBJ2-1,TRBV19,TGTGCCAGTAGTATGTGGGCTAGCGGGCCCGGGGGGAATGAGCAGTTCTTC,CASSMWASGPGGNEQFF
-,-,TRBJ2-3,TRBV10-3,TGTGCCATCAGAAGAGACACAGATACGCAGTATTTT,CAIRRDTDTQYF
-,TRBD1,TRBJ2-7,TRBV29-1,TGCAGCGTCACAGGGGTAGGAGAGCAGTACTTC,CSVTGVGEQYF
-,-,TRBJ1-4,TRBV4-2,TGTGCCAGCAGCCAAGGAGACAGCAATAATGAAAAACTGTTTTTT,CASSQGDSNNEKLFF
-,TRBD2,TRBJ2-3,TRBV5-1,TGCGCCAGCAGCCGACAAGGGCTAGCGGAGGCAGATACGCAGTATTTT,CASSRQGLAEADTQYF
-,-,TRBJ2-1,TRBV20-1,TGCAGTGCTAGTTGGAGCGGCAGGAGGGGTTGGAATGAGCAGTTCTTC,CSASWSGRRGWNEQFF
few,-,TRBJ1-2,TRBV7-9,TGTGCCAGCAGCCCCCCCCGGTCCTATGGCTACACCTTC,CASSPPRSYGYTF
-,TRBD1,TRBJ1-2,TRBV9,TGTGCCAGCAGCGTAACAGGGGAGGGAGGCTACACCTTC,CASSVTGEGGYTF
few,-,TRBJ2-3,TRBV27,TGTGCCAGCAGTCTTCAGGGTACTGTGGATACGCAGTATTTT,CASSLQGTVDTQYF
-,-,TRBJ2-2,TRBV5-1,TGCGCCAGCAGCTTGTTGGCTGCCGCGAACACCGGGGAGCTGTTTTTT,CASSLLAAANTGELFF
-,TRBD1,TRBJ2-3,TRBV6-1,TGTGCCAGCAAGGACAGGGTGGTTGATACGCAGTATTTT,CASKDRVVDTQYF
-,-,TRBJ2-1,TRBV12-3/TRBV12-4,TGTGCCAGCGAAGGTTTCGGTTATAACAATGAGCAGTTCTTC,CASEGFGYNNEQFF
few,-,TRBJ2-7,TRBV7-2,TGTGCCAGCAGCTTAGTCCCCGAAGCCTACGAGCAGTACTTC,CASSLVPEAYEQYF
few,-,TRBJ2-6,TRBV9,TGTGCCAGCAGCCCACGGGTGGTACCTGGGGCCAACGTCCTGACTTTC,CASSPRVVPGANVLTF
-,TRBD2,TRBJ2-1,TRBV7-9,TGTGCCAGCAGCGGTAGTGGGTGGGGGGGAATCTCCTACAATGAGCAGTTCTTC,CASSGSGWGGISYNEQFF
few,TRBD1,TRBJ2-4,TRBV15,TGTGCCACCAGCAGAGCGGACAGGGAAGTGAACATTCAGTACTTC,CATSRADREVNIQYF
-,TRBD2,TRBJ2-3,TRBV28,TGTGCCACTACGGGCGGGAGCCTCGTAAATACGCAGTATTTT,CATTGGSLVNTQYF
few,-,TRBJ2-7,TRBV7-9,TGTGCCAGCAGCCCCAGCCTTGGAGGGGCCTACGAGCAGTACTTC,CASSPSLGGAYEQYF
-,-,TRBJ1-2,TRBV6-5,TGTGCCAGCAGTTCTTTAGCGGGATCCCAATCCGGTGGCTACACCTTC,CASSSLAGSQSGGYTF
-,-,TRBJ2-5,TRBV24-1,TGTGCCACCAGTGATCCGACCGGGAGTTCGAACCGCCAAGAGACCCAGTACTTC,CATSDPTGSSNRQETQYF
many,TRBD1,TRBJ1-1,TRBV4-3,TGCGCCAGCAGCCAAAGCGGGACAGGGGTTGGCACTGAAGCTTTCTTT,CASSQSGTGVGTEAFF
many,TRBD1,TRBJ1-2,TRBV20-1,TGCAGTGCTATTGACAGGGGGTTGGGCCTTGGCTACACCTTC,CSAIDRGLGLGYTF
few,TRBD2,TRBJ2-3,TRBV7-2,TGTGCCAGCAGCTTAGTCCGCGGGAGAGCAGATACGCAGTATTTT,CASSLVRGRADTQYF
-,-,TRBJ1-1,TRBV9,TGTGCCAGCAGCGTTACAGGGTCCGCCACTGAAGCTTTCTTT,CASSVTGSATEAFF
few,-,TRBJ2-7,TRBV7-9,TGTGCCAGCGCCATCAGTGCTCTTTCCTACGAGCAGTACTTC,CASAISALSYEQYF